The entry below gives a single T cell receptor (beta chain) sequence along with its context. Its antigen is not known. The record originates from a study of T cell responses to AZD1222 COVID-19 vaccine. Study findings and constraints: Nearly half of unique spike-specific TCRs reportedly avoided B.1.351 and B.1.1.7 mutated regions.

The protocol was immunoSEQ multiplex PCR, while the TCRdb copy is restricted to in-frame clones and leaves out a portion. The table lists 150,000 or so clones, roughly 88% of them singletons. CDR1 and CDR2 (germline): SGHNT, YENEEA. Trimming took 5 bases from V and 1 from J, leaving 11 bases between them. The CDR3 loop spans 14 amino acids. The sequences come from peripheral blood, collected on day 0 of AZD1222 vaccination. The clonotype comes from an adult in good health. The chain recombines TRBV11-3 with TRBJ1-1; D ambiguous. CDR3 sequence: CASSQDGSNTEAFF. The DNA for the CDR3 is TGTGCCAGCAGCCAGGACGGTTCGAACACTGAAGCTTTCTTT.